This TCR beta chain was sequenced in a study of blood T cell repertoires in COVID-19. Study background: The study drew acute and convalescent COVID-19 samples from the United States, Italy and Spain.

The protocol was immunoSEQ multiplex PCR, while the TCRdb copy is restricted to in-frame clones and leaves out a portion. This table has 60,000 to 80,000 clones, more than 80% appearing once. V was clipped by 5 bases and J by 0 bases, with 17 bases between them. This CDR3 region has 17 residues. CDR1 is LNHDA and CDR2 is SQIVND in the germline V gene (reference sequence). This TCR was sampled from a woman of 80 years or more with acute or convalescent COVID-19. The chain has TRBV19 and TRBJ2-4; no firm D call. Sequencing was done on a sample of peripheral blood. The CDR3 is CASSPLLAILAKNIQYF. CDR3 in DNA: TGTGCCAGTAGTCCCCTATTAGCTATCTTAGCCAAAAACATTCAGTACTTC.